This T cell receptor beta chain was found in a study of T cell responses to AZD1222 COVID-19 vaccine. Overall study findings and caveats: Clonal diversity may have been underestimated in mostly white British donors. The span of vaccine-associated CD4 TCRs extended across spike, with dominance at 160-218 and 743-854. Increases in Spike-specific TCR breadth and depth were seen after two AZD1222 doses. Baseline seropositives among AZD1222 recipients totaled only five to seven.

Assay: immunoSEQ multiplex PCR; the TCRdb copy retains only in-frame clones and omits some. This sample has under 200,000 clones, with around 93% found just once. The CDR3 is 13 residues long. The germline V and J ends were trimmed by 1 base and 3 bases, with 8 bases remaining between them. CDR1 SGHRS and CDR2 YFSETQ come from the germline V gene. For this clone: The antigen remains unidentified.

The TCR sequence derives from an adult in good health. Here the sequenced sample was peripheral blood, taken on day 0 of AZD1222 vaccination. V is TRBV5-1 and J is TRBJ2-7; the D gene is possibly TRBD1 (5 bases). CDR3 in DNA: TGCGCCAGCAGCTTGACAGGAGACTACGAGCAGTACTTC. Its translation is CASSLTGDYEQYF.